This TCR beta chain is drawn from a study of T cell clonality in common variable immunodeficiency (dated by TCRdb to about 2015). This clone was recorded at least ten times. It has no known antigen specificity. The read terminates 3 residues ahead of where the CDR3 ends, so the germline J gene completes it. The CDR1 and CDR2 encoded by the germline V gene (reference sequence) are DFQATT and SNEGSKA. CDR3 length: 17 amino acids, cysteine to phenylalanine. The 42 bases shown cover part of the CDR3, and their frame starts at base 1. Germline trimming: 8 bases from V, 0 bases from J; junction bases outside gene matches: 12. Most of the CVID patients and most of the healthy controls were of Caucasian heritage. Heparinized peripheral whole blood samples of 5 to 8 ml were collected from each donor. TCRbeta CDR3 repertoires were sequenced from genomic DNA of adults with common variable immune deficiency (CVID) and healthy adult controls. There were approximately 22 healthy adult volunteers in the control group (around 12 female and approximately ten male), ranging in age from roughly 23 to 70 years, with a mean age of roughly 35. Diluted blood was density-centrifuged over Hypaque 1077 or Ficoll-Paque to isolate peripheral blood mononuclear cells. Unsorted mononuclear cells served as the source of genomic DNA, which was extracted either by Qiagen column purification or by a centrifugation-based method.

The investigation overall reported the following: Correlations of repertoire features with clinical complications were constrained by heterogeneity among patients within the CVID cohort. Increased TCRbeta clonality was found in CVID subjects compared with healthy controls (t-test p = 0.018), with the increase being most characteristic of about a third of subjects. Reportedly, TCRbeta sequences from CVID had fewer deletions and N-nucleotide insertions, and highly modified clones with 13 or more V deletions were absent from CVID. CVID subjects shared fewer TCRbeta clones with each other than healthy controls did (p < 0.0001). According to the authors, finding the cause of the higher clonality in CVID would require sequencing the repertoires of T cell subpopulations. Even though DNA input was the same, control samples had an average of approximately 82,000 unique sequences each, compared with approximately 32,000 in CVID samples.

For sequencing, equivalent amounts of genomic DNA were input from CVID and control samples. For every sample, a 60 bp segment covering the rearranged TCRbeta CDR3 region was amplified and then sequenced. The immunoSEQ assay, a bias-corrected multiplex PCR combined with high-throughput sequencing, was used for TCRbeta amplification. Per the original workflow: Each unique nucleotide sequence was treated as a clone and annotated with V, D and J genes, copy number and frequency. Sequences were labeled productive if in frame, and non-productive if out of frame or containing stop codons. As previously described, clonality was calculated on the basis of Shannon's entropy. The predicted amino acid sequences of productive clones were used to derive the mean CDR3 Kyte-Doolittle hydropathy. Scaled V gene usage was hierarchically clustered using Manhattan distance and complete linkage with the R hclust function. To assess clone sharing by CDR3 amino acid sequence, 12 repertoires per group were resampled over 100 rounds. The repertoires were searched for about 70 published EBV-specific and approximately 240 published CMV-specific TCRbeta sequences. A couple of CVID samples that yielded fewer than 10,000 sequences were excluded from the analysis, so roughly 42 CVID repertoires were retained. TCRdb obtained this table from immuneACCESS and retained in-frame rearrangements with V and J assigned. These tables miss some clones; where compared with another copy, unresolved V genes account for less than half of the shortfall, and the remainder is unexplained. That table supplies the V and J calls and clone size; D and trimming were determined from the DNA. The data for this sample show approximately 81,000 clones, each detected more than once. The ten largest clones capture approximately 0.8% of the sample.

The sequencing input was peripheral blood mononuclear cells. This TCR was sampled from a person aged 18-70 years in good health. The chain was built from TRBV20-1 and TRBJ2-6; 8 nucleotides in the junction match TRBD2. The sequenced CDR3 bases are TGCAGTCCCATCGACCTAGCGGGTAACTCTGGGGCCAACGTC. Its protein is CSPIDLAGNSGANV. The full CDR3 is CSPIDLAGNSGANVLTF.